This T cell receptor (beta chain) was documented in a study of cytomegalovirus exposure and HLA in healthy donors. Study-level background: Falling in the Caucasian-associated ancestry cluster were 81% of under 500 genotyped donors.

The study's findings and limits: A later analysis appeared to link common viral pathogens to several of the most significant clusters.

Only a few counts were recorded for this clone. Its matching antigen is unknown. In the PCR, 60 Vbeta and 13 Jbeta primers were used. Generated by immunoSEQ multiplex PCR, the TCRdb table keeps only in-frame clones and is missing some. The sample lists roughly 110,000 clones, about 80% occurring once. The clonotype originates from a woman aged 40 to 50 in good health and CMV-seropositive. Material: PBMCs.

The CDR3 loop reads CASSLTTVTSNQPQHF. CDR3 DNA: TGTGCCAGCAGCTTAACGACAGTGACTAGCAATCAGCCCCAGCATTTT. The chain employs TRBV11-3 and TRBJ1-5, with D possibly matching TRBD1 (5 bases). This CDR3 contains 16 residues. Between the trimmed V and J ends, which lost 2 bases and 0 bases, there was a span of 11 bases. The germline CDR1 and CDR2 sequences are SGHNT and YENEEA.